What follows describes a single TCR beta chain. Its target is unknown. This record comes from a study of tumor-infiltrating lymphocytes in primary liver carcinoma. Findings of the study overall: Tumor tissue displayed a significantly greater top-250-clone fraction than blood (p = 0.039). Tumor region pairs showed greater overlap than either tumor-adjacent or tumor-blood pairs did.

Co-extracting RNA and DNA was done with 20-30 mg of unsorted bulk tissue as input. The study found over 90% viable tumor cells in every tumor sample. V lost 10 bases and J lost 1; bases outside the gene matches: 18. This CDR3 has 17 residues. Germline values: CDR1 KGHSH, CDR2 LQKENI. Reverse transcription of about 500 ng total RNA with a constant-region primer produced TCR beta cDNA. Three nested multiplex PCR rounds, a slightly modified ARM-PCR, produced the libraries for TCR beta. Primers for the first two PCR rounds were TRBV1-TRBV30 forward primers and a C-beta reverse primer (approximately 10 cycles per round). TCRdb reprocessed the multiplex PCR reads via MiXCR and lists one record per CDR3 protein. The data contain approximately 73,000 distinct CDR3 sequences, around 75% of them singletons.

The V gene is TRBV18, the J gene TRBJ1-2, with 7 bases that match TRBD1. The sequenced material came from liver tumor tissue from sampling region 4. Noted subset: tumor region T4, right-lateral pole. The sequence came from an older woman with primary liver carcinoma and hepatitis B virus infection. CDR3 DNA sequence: TGTGCCACCTCTCCCTCCAGTCGACAGGGAGGTAACTATGGCTACACCTTC. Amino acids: CATSPSSRQGGNYGYTF.